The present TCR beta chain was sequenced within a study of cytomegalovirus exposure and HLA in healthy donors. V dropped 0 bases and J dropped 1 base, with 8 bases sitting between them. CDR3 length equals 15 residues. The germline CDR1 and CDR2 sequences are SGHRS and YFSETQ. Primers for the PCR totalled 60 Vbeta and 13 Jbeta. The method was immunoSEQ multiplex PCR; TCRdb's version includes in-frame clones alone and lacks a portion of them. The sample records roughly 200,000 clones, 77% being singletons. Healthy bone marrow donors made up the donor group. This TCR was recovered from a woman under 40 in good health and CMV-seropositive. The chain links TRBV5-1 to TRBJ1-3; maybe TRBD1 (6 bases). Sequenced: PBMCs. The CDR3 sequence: CASSLEGGSGNTIYF. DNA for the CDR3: TGCGCCAGCAGCTTGGAAGGGGGATCTGGAAACACCATATATTTT.